Reported below is one T cell receptor beta chain. The CDR3 is 15 amino acids. Germline assignment: CDR1 MNHNY and CDR2 SVGAGI (reference sequence). V was trimmed by 5 bases and J by 5 bases, leaving 18 bases between them. These data belong to a study of blood T cell repertoires in COVID-19. Across the whole study: Material from acute and convalescent COVID-19 was sourced from the United States, Italy and Spain. Sources were T cells, B-cell-depleted T cells, or PBMCs; the material itself was cDNA or gDNA.

Per the study methods: Researchers report that nucleated cell counts were estimated from reference gene primer amplification. The repertoire was sequenced with immunoSEQ multiplex PCR; TCRdb's copy has only in-frame clones and lacks some. V, J and clone size reflect that table, while D and trimming were determined from the DNA. This table holds 200,000 to 300,000 clones, around 90% found once. The source of this sequence is a human donor in a cohort sampled during active COVID-19. The chain carries TRBV6-6 and TRBJ2-5; D is unclear. What was sequenced was peripheral blood. CDR3 nucleotides: TGTGCCAGCAGTGACGGTTGGGCCGCGAGTGAGACCCAGTACTTC. Translating gives CASSDGWAASETQYF.